The 11 T cell receptor beta chains below come from one sample, sequenced in a study of metastatic and nonmetastatic thyroid tumors. None of the patients had undergone any treatment ahead of thyroid surgery. TCRdb re-clonotyped the PCR reads via MiXCR. The data contain 15,000 to 20,000 clones, around a third of them singletons. Sequenced material: tumor tissue. All receptors derive from a male donor with papillary thyroid cancer or a benign thyroid nodule (not recorded which). Some clones in this sample may be carry-over from other donors' samples.

This chain uses TRBV6-1 with TRBJ2-3; the D gene is possibly TRBD1 (5 bases). V was shortened by 6 bases and J by 3 bases, with 10 bases between the two germline ends. This CDR3 contains 13 residues. CDR1 and CDR2 (germline): MNHNS, SASEGT. The chain's CDR3 is CASRQDGTDTQYF. The DNA of the CDR3 is TGTGCCAGCAGACAGGACGGAACAGATACGCAGTATTTT.

By sample fraction, this clone is medium-sized. The rearrangement uses TRBV11-3 and TRBJ2-3, with D tentatively TRBD1 (5 bases). This CDR3 is built from 14 residues. The germline gives CDR1 SGHNT, CDR2 YENEEA. V was trimmed by 1 base and J by 0 bases, leaving 5 bases between them. For the CDR3, the DNA is TGTGCCAGCAGCTTAGGACAGAGCACAGATACGCAGTATTTT. It translates to CASSLGQSTDTQYF.

The chain recombines TRBV20-1 with TRBJ2-2; D perhaps matches TRBD1 (5 bases). Germline values: CDR1 DFQATT, CDR2 SNEGSKA (reference sequence). The CDR3 contains 12 residues. Trimming took off 3 bases at V and 6 bases at J, with 8 bases between the two ends. The CDR3 protein is CSARVGAGELFF. The CDR3 DNA follows: TGCAGTGCTAGGGTAGGGGCCGGGGAGCTGTTTTTT.

V usage is TRBV6-1 and J usage is TRBJ1-5; D ambiguous. Germline values: CDR1 MNHNS, CDR2 SASEGT. The CDR3 runs to 13 residues. The V and J ends lost 7 bases and 5 bases respectively, with 12 bases between them. CDR3 region: CASTSWDYQPQHF. As DNA, the CDR3 is TGTGCCAGCACCTCGTGGGATTATCAGCCCCAGCATTTT.

A remark on this clone: The CDR3 ends on some other residue instead of the conserved phenylalanine or tryptophan, so this is likely a read error. This rearrangement joins TRBV19 to TRBJ2-3; 7 bases map to TRBD1. The CDR3 is made up of 15 amino acids. Germline loops: CDR1 LNHDA, CDR2 SQIVND (reference sequence). The CDR3 DNA is TGTGCCAGTAGCCTGGACAGGCCGAGCACGGATACGCAGTATGTT. Encoded protein: CASSLDRPSTDTQYV.

This chain's CDR3 is CASRRGSSYNGQFF. The CDR3 DNA is TGTGCCAGCAGGCGAGGGAGCTCCTACAATGGGCAATTCTTC. The chain couples TRBV5-8 to TRBJ2-1, with D perhaps matching TRBD2 (5 bases). CDR3 length equals 14 residues. Germline CDR1 SGHTS, CDR2 YDEGEE. Trimming took off 5 bases at V and 16 bases at J, with 25 bases between the two ends.

This rearrangement joins TRBV24-1 to TRBJ2-3; 10 nucleotides line up with TRBD1. Unmatched junction bases numbered 5, after V lost 4 bases and J lost 2 bases. From germline, CDR1 is KGHDR and CDR2 SFDVKD. This CDR3 has 16 amino acids. The DNA for the CDR3 is TGTGCCACCAGTGACCCGGGACAGGGGTCCACAGATACGCAGTATTTT. Its translation: CATSDPGQGSTDTQYF.

By share of the sample, this clone is medium-sized (0.01 to 0.1%). The V and J genes are TRBV19 and TRBJ1-4; 7 bases line up with TRBD1. The CDR3 covers 15 residues. Per germline, CDR1 LNHDA and CDR2 SQIVND (reference sequence). The V gene end was trimmed by 3 bases and the J gene end by 0 bases; junction bases not matched to a gene: 1. In nucleotides, the CDR3 is TGTGCCAGTAGTATGGGGACAGCAACTAATGAAAAACTGTTTTTT. Translating it yields CASSMGTATNEKLFF.

The chain links TRBV11-2 to TRBJ2-3, with D maybe TRBD2 (6 bases). This CDR3 has 16 amino acids. Between the trimmed V and J ends, which lost 5 bases and 13 bases, there was a span of 28 bases. Germline V gene lookup returns CDR1 SGHAT and CDR2 FQNNGV. The CDR3 loop is CASSRGSSSGTGLKYF. In nucleotides, the CDR3 is TGTGCCAGCAGCCGAGGGTCTTCATCCGGGACTGGGCTTAAGTATTTT.

The table lists this clone with a count of one. This chain joins TRBV5-1 and TRBJ1-1; D may be TRBD1 (5 bases). Germline V gene lookup returns CDR1 SGHRS and CDR2 YFSETQ. This CDR3 comprises 17 residues. V dropped 5 bases and J dropped 4 bases, with 24 bases sitting between them. The CDR3 DNA sequence: TGCGCCAGCAGGAGAACGGGACTTTCCCTTGGTAGCACTGAAGCTTTCTTT. Its translation is CASRRTGLSLGSTEAFF.

The chain couples TRBV24-1 to TRBJ2-1, with D perhaps matching TRBD2 (5 bases). V gave up 5 bases and J gave up 2 bases, with 15 bases separating them. The germline V gene encodes CDR1 KGHDR and CDR2 SFDVKD. The CDR3 totals 16 residues. The CDR3 loop reads CATSGPLAVTYNEQFF. The CDR3 nucleotides are TGTGCCACCAGTGGGCCGCTAGCCGTAACCTACAATGAGCAGTTCTTC.